This T cell receptor (beta chain) was documented in a study of cytomegalovirus exposure and HLA in healthy donors. Broader study findings: Within an earlier analysis, most TCR beta V segments proved productive either about 87% or about 30% of the time.

A remark on this clone: Antigen specificity is unknown.

60 Vbeta and 13 Jbeta primers were used in PCR. The repertoire was sequenced with immunoSEQ multiplex PCR; TCRdb's copy has only in-frame clones and lacks some. The sample lists under 65,000 clones; over 70% were seen once. Healthy bone marrow donors made up the cohort. The sequencing input was PBMCs. The TCR comes from a man aged 25-45 years in good health and CMV-seropositive.

This CDR3 is CASSIQGFNEQYF. As DNA, the CDR3 is TGTGCCAGTAGTATACAGGGGTTCAACGAGCAGTACTTC. J is TRBJ2-7 and V is TRBV19; TRBD1 is a possible D gene (6 bases). V was clipped by 2 bases and J by 5 bases, with 10 bases between them. The CDR3 loop spans 13 amino acids. Germline CDR1 reads LNHDA; CDR2 reads SQIVND (reference sequence).